These T cell receptor beta chains were read from a single sample in a study of blood T cell repertoires in COVID-19. Measured with immunoSEQ multiplex PCR; TCRdb has only the in-frame clones, and not every one. Here the sample spans a few hundred thousand clones, 80% being singletons. Specimen: peripheral blood. Receptors were obtained from a woman aged 70 to 79 with acute or convalescent COVID-19. CDR3s include the opening cysteine and the closing phenylalanine or tryptophan. D genes are given only for firm matches. The size of a clone is reported for some rows only, either as once, few or many, or as a class for expanded clones.

abundance | d_gene | j_gene | v_gene | CDR3aa | CDR3nt
. | TRBD1 | TRBJ1-2 | TRBV10-2 | CASREFTGTDSYGYTF | TGCGCCAGCAGAGAGTTTACCGGGACAGATAGCTATGGCTACACCTTC
. | . | TRBJ1-4 | TRBV4-1 | CASSLLREPNEKLFF | TGCGCCAGCAGCCTCCTACGGGAACCGAATGAAAAACTGTTTTTT
. | TRBD1 | TRBJ1-6 | TRBV6-2/TRBV6-3 | CASTPDGATGYSPLHF | TGTGCCAGCACCCCTGATGGGGCGACAGGGTACTCACCCCTCCACTTT
. | . | TRBJ1-6 | TRBV30 | CAWTPVTGNSPLHF | TGTGCCTGGACCCCGGTTACGGGGAATTCACCCCTCCACTTT
. | TRBD1 | TRBJ2-1 | TRBV5-1 | CASSGGTGALVGEQFF | TGCGCCAGCAGCGGGGGGACAGGGGCCTTGGTAGGTGAGCAGTTCTTC
few | . | TRBJ2-2 | TRBV2 | CASTGVAGTGELFF | TGTGCCAGCACGGGGGTAGCCGGTACCGGGGAGCTGTTTTTT
. | TRBD1 | TRBJ2-5 | TRBV10-3 | CAISEFSGTGVQETQYF | TGTGCCATCAGTGAGTTCTCCGGGACAGGAGTCCAAGAGACCCAGTACTTC
. | TRBD1 | TRBJ2-3 | TRBV18 | CASSTGEDTQYF | TGTGCCAGCTCAACAGGGGAAGATACGCAGTATTTT
. | TRBD1 | TRBJ1-4 | TRBV4-1 | CASSHAGTGNEKLFF | TGCGCCAGCAGCCACGCCGGGACAGGAAACGAAAAACTGTTTTTT
. | . | TRBJ2-5 | TRBV11-2 | CASSLEEGGIGTQYF | TGTGCCAGCAGCTTAGAGGAGGGCGGGATTGGGACCCAGTACTTC
. | . | TRBJ1-6 | TRBV9 | CASSVDPGLNSPLHF | TGTGCCAGCAGCGTAGACCCTGGGCTTAATTCACCCCTCCACTTT
. | . | TRBJ1-6 | TRBV7-9 | CASSLDRGESNSPLHF | TGTGCCAGCAGCTTAGATCGCGGGGAATCCAATTCACCCCTCCACTTT
. | . | TRBJ1-6 | TRBV24-1 | CATSAGGYNSPLHF | TGTGCCACCTCCGCGGGAGGGTATAATTCACCCCTCCACTTT
. | . | TRBJ2-2 | TRBV19 | CASSKGLQWTGELFF | TGTGCCAGTAGTAAGGGACTCCAATGGACCGGGGAGCTGTTTTTT
few | TRBD1 | TRBJ2-6 | TRBV27 | CASSSTGAGANVLTF | TGTGCCAGCAGTTCTACAGGGGCTGGGGCCAACGTCCTGACTTTC
. | TRBD1 | TRBJ2-5 | TRBV19 | CASSPTGTYQETQYF | TGTGCCAGTAGCCCGACAGGGACCTACCAAGAGACCCAGTACTTC
. | TRBD1 | TRBJ2-1 | TRBV6-5 | CASSYSSTGAYNEQFF | TGTGCCAGCAGTTACTCGTCGACAGGGGCCTACAATGAGCAGTTCTTC
. | . | TRBJ2-7 | TRBV19 | CASSSPRGLSYEQYF | TGTGCCAGTAGTAGCCCCAGGGGCCTCTCCTACGAGCAGTACTTC
. | . | TRBJ2-7 | TRBV24-1 | CATSQGPAREQYF | TGTGCCACCTCGCAGGGGCCGGCTCGGGAGCAGTACTTC
. | . | TRBJ1-1 | TRBV30 | CAWSAQRTGEAFF | TGTGCCTGGAGTGCCCAGAGAACAGGTGAAGCTTTCTTT
. | TRBD1 | TRBJ2-6 | TRBV6-5 | CASSWTGSSGANVLTF | TGTGCCAGCAGTTGGACAGGGAGCTCTGGGGCCAACGTCCTGACTTTC
few | TRBD1 | TRBJ1-6 | TRBV27 | CASSLLGQGGGYNSPLHF | TGTGCCAGCAGTTTATTGGGGCAGGGGGGAGGCTATAATTCACCCCTCCACTTT
. | . | TRBJ2-6 | TRBV25-1 | CASSPQGLKANVLTF | TGTGCCAGCAGTCCGCAGGGGCTTAAGGCCAACGTCCTGACTTTC
. | . | TRBJ2-7 | TRBV7-9 | CASSPRTGGVHYEQYF | TGTGCCAGCAGCCCCCGCACTGGGGGCGTCCACTACGAGCAGTACTTC
once | . | TRBJ2-2 | TRBV4-1 | CASSQRRGNTGELFF | TGCGCCAGCAGCCAACGCAGGGGGAACACCGGGGAGCTGTTTTTT
. | . | TRBJ2-5 | TRBV5-5 | CASSLDSRETQYF | TGTGCCAGCAGCTTGGACAGTCGAGAGACCCAGTACTTC